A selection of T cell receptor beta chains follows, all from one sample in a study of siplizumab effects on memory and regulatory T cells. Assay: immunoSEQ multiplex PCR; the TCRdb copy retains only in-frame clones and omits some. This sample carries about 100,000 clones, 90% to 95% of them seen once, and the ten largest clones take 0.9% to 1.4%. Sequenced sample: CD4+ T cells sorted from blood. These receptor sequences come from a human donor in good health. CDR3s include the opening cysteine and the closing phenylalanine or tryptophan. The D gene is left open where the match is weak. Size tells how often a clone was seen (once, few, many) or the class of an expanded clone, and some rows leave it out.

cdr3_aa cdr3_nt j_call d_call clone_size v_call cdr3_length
CASSLTGRRETQYF TGTGCCAGCAGCCTGACCGGGAGGCGGGAGACCCAGTACTTC TRBJ2-5 TRBD2 . TRBV6-5 14
CSVVGTAFDIQYF TGCAGCGTTGTGGGGACAGCTTTCGACATTCAGTACTTC TRBJ2-4 TRBD1 . TRBV29-1 13
CAWRPPGLAGALGGADTQYF TGTGCCTGGAGGCCACCCGGACTAGCGGGAGCGTTAGGAGGTGCAGATACGCAGTATTTT TRBJ2-3 TRBD2 . TRBV30 20
CASMAEKISNQPQHF TGTGCCAGCATGGCCGAGAAGATTAGCAATCAGCCCCAGCATTTT TRBJ1-5 . . TRBV2 15
CASRAGDRLHTGELFF TGTGCTAGTAGGGCAGGGGACAGATTGCACACCGGGGAGCTGTTTTTT TRBJ2-2 TRBD1 . TRBV12-5 16
CASSFRDRSNQPQHF TGTGCCAGCTCGTTCCGGGACAGAAGCAATCAGCCCCAGCATTTT TRBJ1-5 TRBD1 . TRBV6-1 15
CASSVQGYQPQHF TGTGCCAGCAGTGTACAGGGGTATCAGCCCCAGCATTTT TRBJ1-5 TRBD1 few TRBV6-1 13
CASSRGPNTEAFF TGTGCCAGCAGTCGAGGGCCGAACACTGAAGCTTTCTTT TRBJ1-1 . . TRBV25-1 13
CASRQDLVGYEQYF TGTGCCAGCAGGCAGGATTTGGTTGGCTACGAGCAGTACTTC TRBJ2-7 . . TRBV2 14
CASGTTRGAGETQYF TGTGCTAGTGGTACTACCCGGGGGGCTGGGGAGACCCAGTACTTC TRBJ2-5 . . TRBV12-5 15
CAWSVGGGNEKLFF TGTGCCTGGAGTGTAGGGGGGGGTAATGAAAAACTGTTTTTT TRBJ1-4 . once TRBV30 14
CASSSRLGRGGSSYEQYF TGTGCCAGCAGTTCGAGACTAGGAAGGGGGGGGAGCTCCTACGAGCAGTACTTC TRBJ2-7 . . TRBV27 18
CASSSWTASGANVLTF TGTGCCAGCAGTTCCTGGACAGCCTCTGGGGCCAACGTCCTGACTTTC TRBJ2-6 . . TRBV28 16
CASSRAGTGYYNEQYF TGTGCCAGTAGTAGAGCCGGGACAGGGTATTACAACGAGCAGTACTTC TRBJ2-7 TRBD1 . TRBV19 16
CASSSGGQGANEQFF TGTGCCAGCAGCTCGGGGGGACAGGGGGCAAATGAGCAGTTCTTC TRBJ2-1 TRBD1 . TRBV5-4 15
CASSTTATSYNEQFF TGTGCCAGCAGCACGACCGCTACCTCCTACAATGAGCAGTTCTTC TRBJ2-1 . . TRBV7-2 15
CASSSELGQGGTEAFF TGTGCCAGCAGTTCAGAACTCGGACAGGGTGGCACTGAAGCTTTCTTT TRBJ1-1 TRBD1 . TRBV28 16
CASSGGGAAREKLFF TGTGCCAGCAGTGGGGGTGGGGCCGCCCGCGAAAAACTGTTTTTT TRBJ1-4 . once TRBV28 15
CASRSGPRGQETQYF TGTGCCAGCAGATCGGGCCCGAGAGGCCAAGAGACCCAGTACTTC TRBJ2-5 . . TRBV28 15
CASSPPGTGLRPQHF TGTGCCAGCAGCCCCCCTGGGACAGGTCTACGGCCCCAGCATTTT TRBJ1-5 TRBD1 . TRBV7-8 15
CASSPPGGFSSGNTIYF TGTGCCAGCTCACCACCCGGCGGGTTTAGCTCTGGAAACACCATATATTTT TRBJ1-3 . . TRBV18 17
CASSTTGIGNTIYF TGTGCCAGTAGTACCACAGGGATTGGAAACACCATATATTTT TRBJ1-3 . . TRBV19 14
CASSQLLRGTRLYEQYF TGCGCCAGCAGCCAACTTCTTCGCGGGACCCGTCTCTACGAGCAGTACTTC TRBJ2-7 . . TRBV4-1 17
CASSLETSGSRTQYF TGTGCCAGCAGCTTAGAGACTAGCGGGAGTCGGACGCAGTATTTT TRBJ2-3 TRBD2 . TRBV11-3 15
CASSLSDRDQPQHF TGTGCCAGCAGCTTAAGTGACAGGGATCAGCCCCAGCATTTT TRBJ1-5 TRBD1 . TRBV7-2 14
CASSSIGDEQFF TGTGCCAGCAGTTCTATAGGGGATGAGCAGTTCTTC TRBJ2-1 . . TRBV6-5 12
CASSGPQGTQYF TGTGCCAGCAGCGGACCTCAAGGTACGCAGTATTTT TRBJ2-3 . . TRBV7-3 12
CASSLGAITNTGELFF TGCGCCAGCAGCTTGGGCGCGATTACGAACACCGGGGAGCTGTTTTTT TRBJ2-2 . . TRBV5-1 16
CASKTGGSEQYF TGTGCCAGCAAAACAGGGGGCAGCGAGCAGTACTTC TRBJ2-7 TRBD1 . TRBV28 12
CASRRTSNQPQHF TGTGCCAGCAGAAGGACCTCAAATCAGCCCCAGCATTTT TRBJ1-5 . . TRBV27 13
CASSPASGLAGGEQFF TGTGCCAGCTCACCAGCGTCGGGACTAGCGGGAGGTGAGCAGTTCTTC TRBJ2-1 TRBD2 . TRBV18 16
CASSFSGGQIGNTIYF TGTGCCAGCAGCTTCTCAGGGGGGCAGATCGGAAACACCATATATTTT TRBJ1-3 TRBD1 . TRBV7-8 16
CASSPGTVGYSGNTIYF TGTGCCAGCAGCCCGGGGACAGTTGGGTACTCTGGAAACACCATATATTTT TRBJ1-3 TRBD1 . TRBV9 17
CAWSVKGFTEAFF TGTGCCTGGAGTGTAAAGGGGTTTACTGAAGCTTTCTTT TRBJ1-1 . . TRBV30 13
CAWSERQGNSNQPQHF TGTGCCTGGAGTGAACGGCAGGGAAATAGCAATCAGCCCCAGCATTTT TRBJ1-5 . few TRBV30 16
CASSPLAGGSGTQYF TGTGCCAGCAGCCCACTAGCGGGAGGGAGCGGTACGCAGTATTTT TRBJ2-3 . once TRBV21-1 15
CASSSWTGVHSGNTIYF TGTGCCAGCAGCTCATGGACAGGGGTTCACTCTGGAAACACCATATATTTT TRBJ1-3 TRBD1 . TRBV11-2 17
CASSAIFVNTEAFF TGTGCCAGCAGTGCAATTTTCGTGAACACTGAAGCTTTCTTT TRBJ1-1 . . TRBV2 14
CSVLGQGLPEAFF TGCAGCGTTTTGGGACAGGGGCTTCCTGAAGCTTTCTTT TRBJ1-1 TRBD1 . TRBV29-1 13
CASSLLAGVAQYF TGTGCCAGCAGTTTGCTAGCGGGAGTGGCGCAGTATTTT TRBJ2-3 TRBD2 . TRBV2 13
CASSEGQGRETQYF TGCGCCAGCAGCGAGGGACAGGGGCGGGAGACCCAGTACTTC TRBJ2-5 TRBD1 few TRBV5-1 14
CASSLARGGATNEKLFF TGTGCCAGCAGCTTAGCCCGAGGGGGGGCAACTAATGAAAAACTGTTTTTT TRBJ1-4 . . TRBV7-9 17
CSVEAGSDIQYF TGCAGCGTTGAAGCCGGGAGTGACATTCAGTACTTC TRBJ2-4 . . TRBV29-1 12
CASRGDRGGNEKLFF TGTGCCAGCAGAGGAGACAGAGGGGGAAATGAAAAACTGTTTTTT TRBJ1-4 . once TRBV28 15
CASSMLAGGPRETQYF TGTGCCAGTAGTATGTTAGCGGGAGGGCCTCGAGAGACCCAGTACTTC TRBJ2-5 TRBD2 . TRBV19 16
CASSYSTGSGANVLTF TGTGCCAGCAGTTACTCCACAGGATCTGGGGCCAACGTCCTGACTTTC TRBJ2-6 . . TRBV6-6 16
CSGGTSGSYEQYF TGCAGCGGGGGGACTAGCGGGAGCTACGAGCAGTACTTC TRBJ2-7 TRBD2 . TRBV29-1 13
CASSLLTSGTSGQETQYF TGCGCCAGCAGCTTGTTAACTTCGGGGACTAGCGGACAAGAGACCCAGTACTTC TRBJ2-5 TRBD2 . TRBV5-1 18